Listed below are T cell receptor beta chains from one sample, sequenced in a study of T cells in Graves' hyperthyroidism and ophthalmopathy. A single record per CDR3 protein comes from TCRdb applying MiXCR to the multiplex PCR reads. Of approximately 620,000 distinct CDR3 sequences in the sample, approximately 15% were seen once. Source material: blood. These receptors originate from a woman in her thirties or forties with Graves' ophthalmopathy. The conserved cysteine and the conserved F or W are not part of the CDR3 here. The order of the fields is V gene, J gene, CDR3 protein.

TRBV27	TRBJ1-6	ASSTLSQGASNSPLH
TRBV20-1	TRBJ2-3	SASSRGREGTDTQY
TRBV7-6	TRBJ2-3	ASSFRAGGFEGPDTQY
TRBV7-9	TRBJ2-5	ASSLKLAGGQETQY
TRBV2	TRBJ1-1	ASRGQLNTEAF
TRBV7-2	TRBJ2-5	ASSPQGAGGGETQY
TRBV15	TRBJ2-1	ATSRDRGGTSEYNEQF
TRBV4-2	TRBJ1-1	ASSRGFGGWDTEAF
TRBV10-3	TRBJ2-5	AASQGTQETQY
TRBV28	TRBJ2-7	ASSLRGARRYEQY
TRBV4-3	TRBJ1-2	ASSQDTGQNYGYT
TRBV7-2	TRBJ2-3	ASSPSLASDTQY
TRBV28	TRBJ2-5	ASSIQGQGETQY
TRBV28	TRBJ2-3	ASSFTSLTDTQY
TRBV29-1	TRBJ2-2	SVREGTTGELF
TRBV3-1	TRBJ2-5	ASTRAGGSRGAETQY
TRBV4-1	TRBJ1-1	ATKHKGLNTEAF
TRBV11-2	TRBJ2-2	ASSGSGTGAFRGELF
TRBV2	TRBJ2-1	ASSGEHNEQF
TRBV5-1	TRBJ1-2	ASSLPDQGLYGYT
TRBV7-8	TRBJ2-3	ASSFAPASTDTQY
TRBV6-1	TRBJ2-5	ASSEVLLEETQY